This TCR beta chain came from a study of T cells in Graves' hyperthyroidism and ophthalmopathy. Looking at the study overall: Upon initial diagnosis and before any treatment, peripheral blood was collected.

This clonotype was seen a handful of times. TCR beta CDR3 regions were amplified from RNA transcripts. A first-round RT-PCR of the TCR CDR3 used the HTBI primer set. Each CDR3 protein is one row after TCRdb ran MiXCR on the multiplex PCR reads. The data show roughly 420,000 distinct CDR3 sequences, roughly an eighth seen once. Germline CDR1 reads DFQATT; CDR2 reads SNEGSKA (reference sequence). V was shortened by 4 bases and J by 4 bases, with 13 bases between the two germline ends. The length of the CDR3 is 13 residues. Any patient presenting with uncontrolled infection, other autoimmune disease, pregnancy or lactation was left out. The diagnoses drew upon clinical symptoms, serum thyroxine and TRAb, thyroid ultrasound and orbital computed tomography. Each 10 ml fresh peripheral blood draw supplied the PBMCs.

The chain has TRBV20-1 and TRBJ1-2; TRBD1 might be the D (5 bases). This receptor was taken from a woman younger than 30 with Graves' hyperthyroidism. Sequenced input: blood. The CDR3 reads CSATGGIGYGYTF. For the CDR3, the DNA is TGCAGTGCTACCGGGGGGATCGGCTATGGCTACACCTTC.